Each of the 2 T cell receptor beta chains below was sequenced from the same sample in a study of glioma-infiltrating T cells (dated by TCRdb to about 2016). TCRdb lists the instrument as Illumina MiSeq. TCR alpha and beta CDR3 regions were amplified with the iRepertoire nested amplicon-rescue multiplex PCR (arm-PCR) platform from RNA. TCRdb passed the public sequencing reads through fastp at Q25 and MiXCR, retaining productive beta sequences. Records with the same CDR3 protein are collapsed into one entry carrying the most frequent genes and DNA. Present in this sample are some 160,000 distinct CDR3 sequences, roughly 45% of which were seen just once. The ten most abundant clones make up 5% to 5.5% of the sample. The sample taken for sequencing was glioma tissue, nonneoplastic brain tissue, or PBMCs (not recorded which). Receptors originate from a human donor with low-grade glioma or glioblastoma, undergoing nonglioma brain surgery, or in good health (not recorded which).

As for this clonotype: A much larger clonotype is one base distant, so this may be a read error. V is TRBV7-2 and J is TRBJ2-7; tentatively, D is TRBD1 or TRBD2 (5 bases each). The CDR3 extends over 17 amino acids. Germline CDR1 SGHTA, CDR2 FQGNSA. The V end was cut by 5 bases, the J end by 3 bases, with 23 bases between. CDR3 amino acids: CASSQAVVGTYYYEQYF. DNA for the CDR3: TGTGCCAGCAGCCAAGCGGTAGTCGGGACCTACTACTACGAGCAGTACTTC.

The CDR3 DNA follows: TGCAGTGCTCGCTCCGGGACAGGGTGGATGAAAAATGAAGCTTTCTTT. It translates to CSARSGTGWMKNEAFF. The J gene is TRBJ1-1, the V gene TRBV20-1, with 9 nucleotides matching TRBD1. CDR1 is DFQATT and CDR2 is SNEGSKA in the germline V gene (reference sequence). V lost 5 bases to trimming and J lost 7 bases; unmatched junction nucleotides: 17. This CDR3 spans 16 amino acids.